These 9 T cell receptor beta chains were all obtained from the same sample, sequenced in a study of cytomegalovirus exposure and HLA in healthy donors. Vbeta (60) and Jbeta (13) primers were used in the PCR. Data came from immunoSEQ multiplex PCR; TCRdb stores just in-frame clones and leaves some out. The sample carries around 170,000 clones, around 78% recorded once. Input material: PBMCs. Receptor source: a young man in good health and CMV-seronegative.

Regarding this clone: The junction departs from the called germline gene at one end, perhaps through a read error. The chain uses TRBV7-7 and TRBJ2-2, with 9 positions matching TRBD2. This CDR3 has 15 amino acids. Germline CDR1 SSHAT, CDR2 FNYEAQ (reference sequence). CDR3 DNA: TGTGCTAGCAGCTTAGTAGCGGGAGTAGCCGGGGAGCTGTTTTTT. Translation: CASSLVAGVAGELFF.

This chain links TRBV25-1 with TRBJ2-7; D not resolved. The CDR3 spans 13 residues. With 6 bases removed from V and 3 bases from J, the gap between germline ends came to 12 bases. Germline V gives CDR1 MGHDK, CDR2 SYGVNS. The CDR3 spells CASRSDNNYEQYF. CDR3 sequence (DNA): TGTGCCAGCAGGTCCGACAATAACTACGAGCAGTACTTC.

The V call is TRBV27, the J call TRBJ2-7; a possible D gene is TRBD2 (7 bases). Germline values: CDR1 MNHEY, CDR2 SMNVEV (reference sequence). V shed 5 bases and J shed 7 bases, with 24 bases lying between them. This CDR3 has 16 amino acids. CDR3 nucleotide sequence: TGTGCCAGCAGTGCACAGGGTCCTAGCGGTTTGAGGGAGCAGTACTTC. It is translated as CASSAQGPSGLREQYF.

This clone was seen only once. This chain connects TRBV7-8 to TRBJ1-5; D possibly corresponds to TRBD1 (5 bases). Deletions cut 2 bases from V and 4 bases from J, with 9 bases between. Germline-derived CDR1 and CDR2 are SGHVS and FQNEAQ. This CDR3 region has 14 residues. The CDR3 region is CASSLTGTNQPQHF. DNA for the CDR3: TGTGCCAGCAGCTTAACGGGGACTAATCAGCCCCAGCATTTT.

The rearrangement joins TRBV7-9 to TRBJ2-7, with a weak D call TRBD2 (6 bases). V shed 4 bases and J shed 2 bases, with 15 bases lying between them. CDR3 length: 15 residues. Germline V gene sequence: CDR1 SEHNR, CDR2 FQNEAQ (reference sequence). This CDR3 is CASSSGGYSTYEQYF. The CDR3, as DNA: TGTGCCAGCAGCTCCGGGGGATACTCGACCTACGAGCAGTACTTC.

The chain recombines TRBV5-6 with TRBJ1-1; D remains unclear. Per the germline V gene, CDR1 is SGHDT and CDR2 is YYEEEE. The CDR3 has 16 residues. Trimming removed 4 bases from V and 3 bases from J, with 19 bases in between. The CDR3 region has the DNA TGTGCCAGCAGCATCCTAGACCGGTCCCTTTACACTGAAGCTTTCTTT. This gives the protein CASSILDRSLYTEAFF. Full variable domain (rest looked up from reference TRBV5-6 and TRBJ1-1): DAGVTQSPTHLIKTRGQQVTLRCSPKSGHDTVSWYQQALGQGPQFIFQYYEEEERQRGNFPDRFSGHQFPNYSSELNVNALLLGDSALYLCASSILDRSLYTEAFFGQGTRLTVV.

This clone has a handful of counts. The chain uses TRBV19 and TRBJ2-2; TRBD1 aligns across 8 bases. Germline CDR1 and CDR2: LNHDA and SQIVND (reference sequence). With 2 bases clipped from V and 5 bases from J, the junction kept 10 bases outside the gene matches. The CDR3 is made up of 17 amino acids. The chain's CDR3 is CASSIRQGLVWTGELFF. As DNA, the CDR3 is TGTGCCAGTAGTATACGACAGGGGCTGGTATGGACCGGGGAGCTGTTTTTT.

The V gene is TRBV7-9, the J gene TRBJ1-5; maybe TRBD1 (5 bases). V shed 4 bases and J shed 8 bases, with 9 bases lying between them. Germline assignment: CDR1 SEHNR and CDR2 FQNEAQ (reference sequence). CDR3 size: 12 residues. CDR3 protein: CASSSTTEPQHF. The CDR3 bases are TGTGCCAGCAGCTCAACGACAGAGCCCCAGCATTTT. The full variable domain, with the rest looked up from reference TRBV7-9 and TRBJ1-5, is DTGVSQNPRHKITKRGQNVTFRCDPISEHNRLYWYRQTLGQGPEFLTYFQNEAQLEKSRLLSDRFSAERPKGSFSTLEIQRTEQGDSAMYLCASSSTTEPQHFGDGTRLSIL.

The chain employs TRBV5-6 and TRBJ2-7; D possibly corresponds to TRBD2 (5 bases). CDR3 length: 14 amino acids. V lost 5 bases to trimming and J lost 2 bases, with 14 bases between them. The germline CDR1 and CDR2 sequences are SGHDT and YYEEEE. The CDR3 spells CASRRIGGTYEQYF. The CDR3 DNA reads as TGTGCCAGCAGGAGAATAGGAGGCACCTACGAGCAGTACTTC.